The 32 T cell receptor beta chains below all came from one sample that was sequenced in a study of cytomegalovirus exposure and HLA in healthy donors. The PCR employed 60 Vbeta primers together with 13 Jbeta primers. Method: immunoSEQ multiplex PCR; TCRdb's copy keeps in-frame clones and lacks some. The sample lists more than 95,000 clones, roughly 15% occurring once. Sequenced: PBMCs. The receptor source for this set is a female donor in good health and CMV-seronegative.

The genes are TRBV9 and TRBJ2-7; TRBD2 aligns across 14 bases. Germline V CDR1 and CDR2: SGDLS, YYNGEE. This CDR3 has 16 amino acids. V trimming: 3 bases; J trimming: 1 base; junction bases outside the gene matches: 3. CDR3 sequence: CASSGGTSGGSYEQYF. As DNA, the CDR3 is TGTGCCAGCAGCGGTGGGACTAGCGGGGGTTCCTACGAGCAGTACTTC.

This clone was picked up a small number of times. This chain connects TRBV5-6 to TRBJ2-3; D ambiguous. Germline lookup yields CDR1 SGHDT and CDR2 YYEEEE. This CDR3 is built from 14 residues. Trimming stripped 0 bases from V and 6 bases from J, with 11 bases between. The CDR3 DNA follows: TGTGCCAGCAGCTTGGGGGCCAAGCTGGATACGCAGTATTTT. Translating it yields CASSLGAKLDTQYF.

Only a few counts were recorded for this clone. J is TRBJ2-3 and V is TRBV4-3; 12 bases line up with TRBD2. CDR3 size: 16 residues. V lost 1 base and J lost 2; bases outside the gene matches: 1. The V gene's germline CDR1 is LGHNA and CDR2 YSLEER. The CDR3: CASSQGTSGDTDTQYF. The CDR3, as DNA: TGCGCCAGCAGCCAAGGGACTAGCGGGGACACAGATACGCAGTATTTT.

The chain joins TRBV11-2 to TRBJ2-7; weak D call: TRBD1 (5 bases). The germline gives CDR1 SGHAT, CDR2 FQNNGV. This CDR3 has 14 amino acids. With 0 bases removed from V and 3 bases from J, the gap between germline ends came to 9 bases. The CDR3 DNA reads as TGTGCCAGCAGCTTAGAGGGGCAGAACTACGAGCAGTACTTC. Translating it yields CASSLEGQNYEQYF.

There are a few counts of this clone. The chain's CDR3 is CASSRQGSDYGYTF. CDR3 nucleotides: TGTGCCAGCTCACGTCAGGGTTCTGACTATGGCTACACCTTC. The J gene is TRBJ1-2, the V gene TRBV18, with a weak D call TRBD1 (5 bases). Germline CDR1 KGHSH, CDR2 LQKENI. This CDR3 comprises 14 residues. Trimming took 4 bases from V and 3 from J, leaving 12 bases between them.

The CDR3 loop reads CASSPMAGRETQYF. The CDR3 DNA is TGTGCCAGCAGCCCGATGGCGGGGAGAGAGACCCAGTACTTC. This rearrangement joins TRBV9 to TRBJ2-5, with D perhaps matching TRBD2 (6 bases). The V end lost 4 bases, the J end lost 4 bases, and 14 bases lay between the germline ends. The CDR3 has 14 residues. Per the germline V gene, CDR1 is SGDLS and CDR2 is YYNGEE.

The genes are TRBV10-3 and TRBJ1-6; weak D call: TRBD1 (6 bases). V dropped 8 bases and J dropped 7 bases, with 12 bases sitting between them. Germline CDR1 is ENHRY and CDR2 is SYGVKD. The CDR3 loop spans 13 amino acids. The CDR3 nucleotides read TGTGCCATCCGTCCAGGACAGAATTCACCCCTCCACTTT. Translating gives CAIRPGQNSPLHF.

This chain connects TRBV6-1 to TRBJ2-1; a weak D match, TRBD2 (6 bases). V gave up 1 base and J gave up 2 bases, with 15 bases separating them. The germline V gene encodes CDR1 MNHNS and CDR2 SASEGT. The CDR3 is made up of 17 amino acids. Here the CDR3 reads CASSEEGTSTTYNEQFF. Written as DNA, the CDR3 is TGTGCCAGCAGTGAAGAAGGGACTTCAACTACCTACAATGAGCAGTTCTTC.

The rearrangement links TRBV5-4 to TRBJ2-2, with a possible D match to TRBD2 (5 bases). Trimming removed 0 bases at V and 8 bases at J, with 8 bases between. CDR3 size: 13 residues. The germline CDR1 and CDR2 sequences are SGHNT and YYREEE (reference sequence). This chain's CDR3 is CASSLDGVGELFF. In DNA, the CDR3 is TGTGCCAGCAGCTTGGACGGGGTTGGGGAGCTGTTTTTT.

This sequence joins TRBV5-1 and TRBJ2-7, with 7 bases lining up with TRBD1. J gave up 2 bases and V 3 bases, and 8 bases lay outside the gene matches. This CDR3 is built from 15 residues. Germline V gene data show CDR1 as SGHRS and CDR2 as YFSETQ. The chain's CDR3 is CASSSGQVIPYEQYF. The CDR3 DNA reads TGCGCCAGCAGCTCCGGACAGGTGATACCCTACGAGCAGTACTTC.

This clone was counted a few times. Other DNA sequences from this sample encode an identical CDR3 as well. This rearrangement joins TRBV27 to TRBJ2-7; no firm D call. The CDR3 contains 13 residues. Germline values: CDR1 MNHEY, CDR2 SMNVEV (reference sequence). The ends were cut back, 2 bases at V and 0 bases at J, with 5 bases in the middle. CDR3 sequence: CASSLTGSYEQYF. Written as DNA, the CDR3 is TGTGCCAGCAGTTTAACGGGCTCCTACGAGCAGTACTTC.

This clone was seen a handful of times. The V gene is TRBV25-1, the J gene TRBJ2-7, with a tentative D call TRBD2 (6 bases). V dropped 8 bases and J dropped 4 bases, with 15 bases sitting between them. Germline V gene lookup returns CDR1 MGHDK and CDR2 SYGVNS. The CDR3 contains 13 residues. The CDR3 sequence: CASERAGGYEQYF. The CDR3, as DNA: TGTGCCAGCGAGAGAGCGGGCGGGTACGAGCAGTACTTC.

This clone was detected only a few times. The chain has TRBV29-1 and TRBJ2-6, with 8 bases aligning to TRBD1. Looked up from germline, CDR1 is SQVTM and CDR2 is ANQGSEA. J lost 1 base, V lost 6 bases, and 2 bases had no gene match. This CDR3 spans 14 amino acids. Here the CDR3 reads CSVQGASGANVLTF. The CDR3 DNA sequence: TGCAGCGTGCAGGGGGCGTCTGGGGCCAACGTCCTGACTTTC.

The V call is TRBV6-5, the J call TRBJ2-1; 9 positions agree with TRBD2. Germline CDR1 and CDR2: MNHEY and SVGAGI. V gave up 2 bases and J gave up 7 bases; unmatched junction bases: 9. The CDR3 is 16 residues long. The CDR3 region has the DNA TGTGCCAGCAGTTACGATGGCGGGGGGGCAGCAAATGAGCAGTTCTTC. The encoded protein is CASSYDGGGAANEQFF.

This clone was seen a handful of times. The V call is TRBV30, the J call TRBJ2-7; TRBD2 matches 10 bases. Germline assignment: CDR1 GTSNPN and CDR2 SVGIG (reference sequence). This CDR3 comprises 14 residues. Unmatched junction bases numbered 0, after V lost 1 base and J lost 0 bases. The CDR3 region has the DNA TGTGCCTGGAGTGCTAGCGGGAGCTCCTACGAGCAGTACTTC. Translating it yields CAWSASGSSYEQYF.

J is TRBJ2-6 and V is TRBV4-3; tentative D call: TRBD1 (6 bases). This CDR3 is built from 18 residues. Trimming stripped 1 base from V and 0 bases from J, with 13 bases between. CDR1 is LGHNA, CDR2 YSLEER, per germline. Written as DNA, the CDR3 is TGCGCCAGCAGCCAAGGGGGGCCCCACATCTCTGGGGCCAACGTCCTGACTTTC. Translating it yields CASSQGGPHISGANVLTF.

V and J are TRBV7-2 and TRBJ1-1; possibly TRBD1 for D (6 bases). This CDR3 contains 13 residues. CDR1 is SGHTA, CDR2 FQGNSA, per germline. Trimming pared 4 bases from V and 5 bases from J, leaving 11 bases between. The CDR3 protein is CASSYTGHTEAFF. The CDR3 bases are TGTGCCAGCAGCTATACAGGGCATACTGAAGCTTTCTTT.

The chain recombines TRBV5-5 with TRBJ1-1; possible D gene TRBD1, 5 bases. CDR3 length: 14 residues. The V end lost 0 bases, the J end lost 1 base, and 7 bases lay between the germline ends. Germline lookup yields CDR1 SGHKS and CDR2 YYEKEE (reference sequence). CDR3 sequence: CASSLDRTNTEAFF. The CDR3 coding sequence is TGTGCCAGCAGCTTGGACAGGACGAACACTGAAGCTTTCTTT.

This clone has only a few counts. The rearrangement links TRBV5-1 to TRBJ1-1; D is ambiguous. CDR1 SGHRS and CDR2 YFSETQ come from the germline V gene. V shed 0 bases and J shed 0 bases, with 6 bases lying between them. The CDR3 sequence is 14 residues long. The CDR3 DNA is TGCGCCAGCAGCTTGGAACAGTTGAACACTGAAGCTTTCTTT. Amino acids: CASSLEQLNTEAFF.

The genes are TRBV15 and TRBJ1-1, with D maybe TRBD1 (5 bases). V was shortened by 0 bases and J by 8 bases, with 7 bases between the two germline ends. This CDR3 comprises 12 residues. In germline, CDR1 is LNHNV, CDR2 YYDKDF (reference sequence). For the CDR3, the DNA is TGTGCCACCAGCAGAGACTCAGGGGAAGCTTTCTTT. Protein: CATSRDSGEAFF.

This chain uses TRBV12-5 with TRBJ2-1, with D maybe TRBD2 (5 bases). Between the trimmed V and J ends, which lost 4 bases and 7 bases, there was a span of 14 bases. The germline gives CDR1 LGHNT, CDR2 FRNRAP. The CDR3 runs 14 residues. CDR3 sequence reads: CASGSPGSQNEQFF. In nucleotides, the CDR3 is TGTGCTAGTGGTTCGCCGGGAAGCCAGAATGAGCAGTTCTTC.

This clone was observed a handful of times. The V call is TRBV7-9, the J call TRBJ2-2; 7 bases are shared with TRBD2. V was pared by 7 bases and J by 3 bases, with 8 bases of the junction left unmatched. CDR3 length: 15 residues. Looked up from germline, CDR1 is SEHNR and CDR2 is FQNEAQ (reference sequence). The CDR3 protein is CASTSSGGYTGELFF. The CDR3 bases are TGTGCCAGCACCAGCTCGGGGGGATACACCGGGGAGCTGTTTTTT.

The genes are TRBV13 and TRBJ1-2; D is undetermined. This CDR3 contains 15 residues. V was cut by 4 bases and J by 4 bases, with 16 bases left in between. Looked up from germline, CDR1 is PRHDT and CDR2 is FYEKMQ (reference sequence). CDR3 amino acids: CASSSYSIRGYGYTF. DNA of the CDR3: TGTGCCAGCAGCTCCTACAGTATCCGGGGCTATGGCTACACCTTC.

V usage is TRBV6-1 and J usage is TRBJ1-2; possibly TRBD1 for D (5 bases). Deletions cut 2 bases from V and 3 bases from J, with 7 bases between. Germline lookup yields CDR1 MNHNS and CDR2 SASEGT. There are 13 residues in the CDR3. The CDR3 loop is CASSENRHYGYTF. As DNA, the CDR3 is TGTGCCAGCAGTGAAAACAGGCACTATGGCTACACCTTC.

This chain uses TRBV6-1 with TRBJ1-1; D is unclear. This CDR3 has 14 amino acids. The germline V gene has CDR1 MNHNS and CDR2 SASEGT. V dropped 0 bases and J dropped 1 base, with 6 bases sitting between them. The CDR3 sequence: CASSEAHTNTEAFF. Written as DNA, the CDR3 is TGTGCCAGCAGTGAAGCCCACACGAACACTGAAGCTTTCTTT.

This chain connects TRBV27 to TRBJ1-1, with 10 bases lining up with TRBD1. CDR1 MNHEY and CDR2 SMNVEV come from the germline V gene (reference sequence). With V trimmed by 3 bases and J by 7 bases, 5 bases remained unmatched. This CDR3 is built from 14 residues. In DNA, the CDR3 is TGTGCCAGCAGTTTGGGGACAGGGGAAGGTGAAGCTTTCTTT. This translates into CASSLGTGEGEAFF.

This clone was seen a handful of times. The chain recombines TRBV29-1 with TRBJ2-3, with D uncertain. The germline gives CDR1 SQVTM, CDR2 ANQGSEA. Trimming stripped 2 bases from V and 0 bases from J, with 9 bases between. CDR3 length equals 14 residues. The CDR3: CSVESPFSTDTQYF. In nucleotides, the CDR3 is TGCAGCGTTGAAAGCCCCTTTAGCACAGATACGCAGTATTTT.

This clone was seen more than once but under ten times. The chain couples TRBV9 to TRBJ2-1; D might be TRBD2 (6 bases). Per germline, CDR1 SGDLS and CDR2 YYNGEE. Trimming shortened V by 4 bases and J by 7 bases, and 21 bases separated the two germline ends. This CDR3 spans 16 amino acids. The DNA for the CDR3 is TGTGCCAGCAGCTTGAGCGGTAGCGGTGCTCTTAATGAGCAGTTCTTC. This codes for CASSLSGSGALNEQFF.

This clone was recorded a few times. The chain links TRBV5-1 to TRBJ2-2, with D perhaps TRBD1 (5 bases). The CDR3 length is 13 residues. Trimming stripped 2 bases from V and 4 bases from J, with 6 bases between. Germline V gene data show CDR1 as SGHRS and CDR2 as YFSETQ. In DNA, the CDR3 is TGCGCCAGCAGCTTTGGGGCCACCGGGGAGCTGTTTTTT. This codes for CASSFGATGELFF.

Only a few counts were recorded for this clone. One end of the junction does not line up with germline, which may come from a read error. The chain links TRBV2 to TRBJ1-2; D unclear. Germline CDR1 reads SNHLY; CDR2 reads FYNNEI. The CDR3 length is 15 residues. This chain's CDR3 is CASNEQPTINYGYTF. CDR3 coding DNA: TGTGCCAGCAATGAACAGCCGACAATAAACTATGGCTACACCTTC.

The rearrangement joins TRBV2 to TRBJ2-3, with 12 nucleotides matching TRBD2. From germline, CDR1 is SNHLY and CDR2 FYNNEI. This CDR3 has 15 amino acids. V shed 6 bases, J shed 5 bases, and the junction held 6 bases outside the gene matches. CDR3: CASRLLAGGVDTQYF. CDR3 DNA: TGTGCCAGCAGGCTACTAGCGGGGGGAGTAGATACGCAGTATTTT.

The chain has TRBV4-3 and TRBJ2-1; 10 nucleotides align to TRBD2. The CDR3 runs to 19 residues. J was trimmed by 1 base and V by 0 bases; bases with no gene match: 9. Germline V gene lookup returns CDR1 LGHNA and CDR2 YSLEER. In nucleotides, the CDR3 is TGCGCCAGCAGCCAAGAGACAGGGGTACTAGCGGGGTCCTACAATGAGCAGTTCTTC. Its translation: CASSQETGVLAGSYNEQFF.